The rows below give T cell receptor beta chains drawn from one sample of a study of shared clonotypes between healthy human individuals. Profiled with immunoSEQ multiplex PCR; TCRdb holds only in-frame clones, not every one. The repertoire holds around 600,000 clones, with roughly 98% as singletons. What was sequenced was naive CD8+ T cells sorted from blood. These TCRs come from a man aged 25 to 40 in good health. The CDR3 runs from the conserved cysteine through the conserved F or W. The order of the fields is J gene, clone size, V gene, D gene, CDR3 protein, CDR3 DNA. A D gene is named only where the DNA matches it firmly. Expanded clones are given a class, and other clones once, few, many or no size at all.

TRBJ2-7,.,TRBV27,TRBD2,CASSFAGEHYEQYF,TGTGCCAGCAGTTTTGCGGGAGAACACTACGAGCAGTACTTC
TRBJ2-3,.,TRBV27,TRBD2,CASRPPGLAGGTDTQYF,TGTGCCAGCAGGCCTCCGGGACTAGCGGGAGGGACAGATACGCAGTATTTT
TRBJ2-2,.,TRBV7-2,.,CASSSTQGATGELFF,TGTGCCAGCAGCTCCACCCAGGGAGCCACCGGGGAGCTGTTTTTT
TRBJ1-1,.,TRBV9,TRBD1,CASSVVGQVPRPEAFF,TGTGCCAGCAGCGTAGTAGGACAGGTTCCGAGACCTGAAGCTTTCTTT
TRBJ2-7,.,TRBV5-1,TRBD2,CASSLGASGSYEQYF,TGCGCCAGCAGCTTGGGGGCTAGCGGGAGCTACGAGCAGTACTTC
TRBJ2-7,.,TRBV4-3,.,CASSRLRTVLGEQYF,TGCGCCAGCAGCCGTTTAAGGACAGTACTAGGCGAGCAGTACTTC
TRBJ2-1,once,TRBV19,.,CASSHGGSYNEQFF,TGTGCCAGTAGTCATGGCGGGTCATACAATGAGCAGTTCTTC
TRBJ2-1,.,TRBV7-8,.,CASSLAPMRAPVYNEQFF,TGTGCCAGCAGCTTAGCGCCGATGCGGGCCCCCGTCTACAATGAGCAGTTCTTC
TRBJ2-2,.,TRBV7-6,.,CASSPPVGSNGELFF,TGTGCCAGCAGCCCCCCCGTTGGGTCGAACGGGGAGCTGTTTTTT
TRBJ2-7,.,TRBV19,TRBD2,CASSLREATYEQYF,TGTGCCAGTAGTCTGCGGGAGGCAACCTACGAGCAGTACTTC
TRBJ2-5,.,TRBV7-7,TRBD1,CASSLVTGETQYF,TGTGCCAGCAGCTTAGTGACAGGGGAGACCCAGTACTTC
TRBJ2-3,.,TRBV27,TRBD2,CASSASTSGLTDTQYF,TGTGCCAGCAGTGCCTCGACTAGCGGGCTCACAGATACGCAGTATTTT
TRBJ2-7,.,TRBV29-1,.,CSVQQGVSYEQYF,TGCAGCGTTCAACAGGGTGTCTCCTACGAGCAGTACTTC
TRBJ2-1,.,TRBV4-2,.,CASSNLSDEQFF,TGTGCCAGCAGCAACCTCTCGGATGAGCAGTTCTTC
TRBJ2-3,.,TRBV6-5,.,CASSYDYTDTQYF,TGTGCCAGCAGTTACGACTACACAGATACGCAGTATTTT
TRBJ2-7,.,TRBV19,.,CASSISNLGDEQYF,TGTGCCAGTAGTATATCAAACCTTGGGGACGAGCAGTACTTC
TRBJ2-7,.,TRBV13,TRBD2,CASSLVGLADEQYF,TGTGCCAGCAGCTTAGTAGGACTAGCGGACGAGCAGTACTTC
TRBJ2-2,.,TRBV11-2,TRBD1,CASSSDRGRNTGELFF,TGTGCCAGCAGCAGCGACAGGGGCCGGAACACCGGGGAGCTGTTTTTT
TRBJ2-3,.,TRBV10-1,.,CASRTSGGCNTDTQYF,TGCGCCAGCAGGACGTCGGGGGGCTGTAACACAGATACGCAGTATTTT
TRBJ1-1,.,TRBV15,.,CATSREGRSLNTEAFF,TGTGCCACCAGCAGAGAGGGCCGAAGCTTGAACACTGAAGCTTTCTTT
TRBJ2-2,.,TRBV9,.,CASSVSTSGTLNTGELFF,TGTGCCAGCAGCGTCTCTACCTCAGGAACTCTTAACACCGGGGAGCTGTTTTTT
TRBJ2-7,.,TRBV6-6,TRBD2,CASSYTGGTYEQYF,TGTGCCAGCAGTTATACGGGAGGGACCTACGAGCAGTACTTC
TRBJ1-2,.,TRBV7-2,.,CASSTPGTWWGYTF,TGTGCCAGCAGCACGCCCGGGACCTGGTGGGGCTACACCTTC
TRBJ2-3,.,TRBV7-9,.,CASSDGQSTGRDTQYF,TGTGCCAGCAGCGACGGCCAATCGACAGGCAGAGATACGCAGTATTTT
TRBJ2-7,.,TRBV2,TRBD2,CASSGFSGRIQSYEQYF,TGTGCCAGCAGTGGTTTTAGCGGGAGGATCCAGTCCTACGAGCAGTACTTC
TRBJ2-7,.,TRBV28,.,CASSLSLEPGSDEQYF,TGTGCCAGCAGTTTATCACTTGAGCCAGGGTCGGACGAGCAGTACTTC
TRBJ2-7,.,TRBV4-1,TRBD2,CASSQVLTSGRYEQYF,TGCGCCAGCAGCCAAGTCCTGACTAGCGGGAGGTACGAGCAGTACTTC
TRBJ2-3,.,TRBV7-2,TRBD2,CASSWYLSGREERTDTQYF,TGTGCCAGCAGCTGGTATCTTTCTGGGCGGGAGGAACGAACAGATACGCAGTATTTT
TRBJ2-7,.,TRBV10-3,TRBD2,CAISGGGLAAYEQYF,TGTGCCATCAGTGGGGGGGGACTAGCGGCCTACGAGCAGTACTTC
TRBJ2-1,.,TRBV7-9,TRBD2,CASSPPSGSSYNEQFF,TGTGCCAGCAGCCCGCCTAGCGGGAGCTCCTACAATGAGCAGTTCTTC
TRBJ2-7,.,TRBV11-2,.,CASSWRDTVYEQYF,TGTGCCAGCAGCTGGAGGGACACCGTTTACGAGCAGTACTTC
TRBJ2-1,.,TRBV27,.,CASTWGNEQFF,TGTGCCAGCACCTGGGGGAATGAGCAGTTCTTC
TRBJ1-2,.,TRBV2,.,CASITGDYGYTF,TGTGCCAGCATCACGGGGGATTATGGCTACACCTTC
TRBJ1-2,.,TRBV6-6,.,CASRGLDYGYTF,TGTGCCAGCAGGGGGCTAGACTATGGCTACACCTTC
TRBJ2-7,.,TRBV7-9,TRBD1,CASSFGTGGYEQYF,TGTGCCAGCAGCTTCGGGACAGGGGGTTACGAGCAGTACTTC
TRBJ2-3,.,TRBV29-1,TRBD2,CSVEALKGLAGADTQYF,TGCAGCGTTGAAGCCCTCAAGGGACTAGCGGGAGCAGATACGCAGTATTTT
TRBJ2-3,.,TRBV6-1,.,CASSPLFITDTQYF,TGTGCCAGCAGCCCACTCTTTATCACAGATACGCAGTATTTT
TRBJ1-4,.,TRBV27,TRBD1,CASSLGTGGGKLFF,TGTGCCAGCAGTTTAGGGACAGGGGGGGGAAAACTGTTTTTT
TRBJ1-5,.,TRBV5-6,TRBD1,CASSPGQVNQPQHF,TGTGCCAGCAGCCCCGGACAGGTCAATCAGCCCCAGCATTTT
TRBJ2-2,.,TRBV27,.,CASSFLPGRVGGELFF,TGTGCCAGCAGTTTTCTCCCAGGGCGGGTTGGCGGGGAGCTGTTTTTT
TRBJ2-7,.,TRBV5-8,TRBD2,CASSLRLAGYEQYF,TGTGCCAGCAGCTTGCGACTAGCTGGTTACGAGCAGTACTTC
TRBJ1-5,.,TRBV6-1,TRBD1,CASSEWGQTSNQPQHF,TGTGCCAGCAGTGAGTGGGGACAGACTAGCAATCAGCCCCAGCATTTT
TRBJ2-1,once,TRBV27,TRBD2,CASSSIGLAGYNEQFF,TGTGCCAGCAGTTCCATCGGACTAGCGGGGTACAATGAGCAGTTCTTC
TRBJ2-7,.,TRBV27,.,CASRQGSPYEQYF,TGTGCCAGCAGACAGGGTTCCCCCTACGAGCAGTACTTC
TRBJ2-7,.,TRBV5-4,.,CASSSDAPYEQYF,TGTGCCAGCAGCTCGGACGCACCCTACGAGCAGTACTTC
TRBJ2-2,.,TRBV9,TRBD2,CASSVGSGRTGGELFF,TGTGCCAGCAGCGTAGGGAGCGGGAGGACCGGCGGGGAGCTGTTTTTT
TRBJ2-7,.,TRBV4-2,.,CASSQDLGTSYEQYF,TGTGCCAGCAGCCAAGATCTTGGTACCTCCTACGAGCAGTACTTC
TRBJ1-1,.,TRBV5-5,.,CASSLRRADEAFF,TGTGCCAGCAGCTTAAGAAGGGCGGATGAAGCTTTCTTT
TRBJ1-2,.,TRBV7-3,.,CASSLGGNYGYTF,TGTGCCAGCAGCCTAGGGGGTAACTATGGCTACACCTTC
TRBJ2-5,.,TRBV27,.,CASSPQGQETQYF,TGTGCCAGCAGTCCCCAAGGCCAAGAGACCCAGTACTTC
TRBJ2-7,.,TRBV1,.,CTSSSDSRIPTYEQYF,TGCACCAGCAGCTCTGATAGCAGGATACCGACCTACGAGCAGTACTTC
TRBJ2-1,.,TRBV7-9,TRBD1,CASSPRQGPGYNEQFF,TGTGCCAGCAGCCCACGACAGGGTCCAGGCTACAATGAGCAGTTCTTC
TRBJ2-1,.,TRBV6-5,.,CASTKPGSSYNEQFF,TGTGCCAGCACCAAGCCAGGGAGCTCCTACAATGAGCAGTTCTTC
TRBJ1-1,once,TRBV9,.,CASSPPRTTEAFF,TGTGCCAGCAGCCCACCTAGGACCACTGAAGCTTTCTTT
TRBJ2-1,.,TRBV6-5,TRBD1,CASSSWQGARNEQFF,TGTGCCAGCAGTTCCTGGCAGGGGGCGCGTAATGAGCAGTTCTTC
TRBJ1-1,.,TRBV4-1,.,CASSQAETFPEAFF,TGCGCCAGCAGCCAAGCCGAGACATTCCCTGAAGCTTTCTTT
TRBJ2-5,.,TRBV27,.,CASSLMDGYQETQYF,TGTGCCAGCAGTCTAATGGACGGGTACCAAGAGACCCAGTACTTC
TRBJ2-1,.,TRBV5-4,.,CASSDGSPNEQFF,TGTGCCAGCAGCGACGGGAGTCCCAATGAGCAGTTCTTC